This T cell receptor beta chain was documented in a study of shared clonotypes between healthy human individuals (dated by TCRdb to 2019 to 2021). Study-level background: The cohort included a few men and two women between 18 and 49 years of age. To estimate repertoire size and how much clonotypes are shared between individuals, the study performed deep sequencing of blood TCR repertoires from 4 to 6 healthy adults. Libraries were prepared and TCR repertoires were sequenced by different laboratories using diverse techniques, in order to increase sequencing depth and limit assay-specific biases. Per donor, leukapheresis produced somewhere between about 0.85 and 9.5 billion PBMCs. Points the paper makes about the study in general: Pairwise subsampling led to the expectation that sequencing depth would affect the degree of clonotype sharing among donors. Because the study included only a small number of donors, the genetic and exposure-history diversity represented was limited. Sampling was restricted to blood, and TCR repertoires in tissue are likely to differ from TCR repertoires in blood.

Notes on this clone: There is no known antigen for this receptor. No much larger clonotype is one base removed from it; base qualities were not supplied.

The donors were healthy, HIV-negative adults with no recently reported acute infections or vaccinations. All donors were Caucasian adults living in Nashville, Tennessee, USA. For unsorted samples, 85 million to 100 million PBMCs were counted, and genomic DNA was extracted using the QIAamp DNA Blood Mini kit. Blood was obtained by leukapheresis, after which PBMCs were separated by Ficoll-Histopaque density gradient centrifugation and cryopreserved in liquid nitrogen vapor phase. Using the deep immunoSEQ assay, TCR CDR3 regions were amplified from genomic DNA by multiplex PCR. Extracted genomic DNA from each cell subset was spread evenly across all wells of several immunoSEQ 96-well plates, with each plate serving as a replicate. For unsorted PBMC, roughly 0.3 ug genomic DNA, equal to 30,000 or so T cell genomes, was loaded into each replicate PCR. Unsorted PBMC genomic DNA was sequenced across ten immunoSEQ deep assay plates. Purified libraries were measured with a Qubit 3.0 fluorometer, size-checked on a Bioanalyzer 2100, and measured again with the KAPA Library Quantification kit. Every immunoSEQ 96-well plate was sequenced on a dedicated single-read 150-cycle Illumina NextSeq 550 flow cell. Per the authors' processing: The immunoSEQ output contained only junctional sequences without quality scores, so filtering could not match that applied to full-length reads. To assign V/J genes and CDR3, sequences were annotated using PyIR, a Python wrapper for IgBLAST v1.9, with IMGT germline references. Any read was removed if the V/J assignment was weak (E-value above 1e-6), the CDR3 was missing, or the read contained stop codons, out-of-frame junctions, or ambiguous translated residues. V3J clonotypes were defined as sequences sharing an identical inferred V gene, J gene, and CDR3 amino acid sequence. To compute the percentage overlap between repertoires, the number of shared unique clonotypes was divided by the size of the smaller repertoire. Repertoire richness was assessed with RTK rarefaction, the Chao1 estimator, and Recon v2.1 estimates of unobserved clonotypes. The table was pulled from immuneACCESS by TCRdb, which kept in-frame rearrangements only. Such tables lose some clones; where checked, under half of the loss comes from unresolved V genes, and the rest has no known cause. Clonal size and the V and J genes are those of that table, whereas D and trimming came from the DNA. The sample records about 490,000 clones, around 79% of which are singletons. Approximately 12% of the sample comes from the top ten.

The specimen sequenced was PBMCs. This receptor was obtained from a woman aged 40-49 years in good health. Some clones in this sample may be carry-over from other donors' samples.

The CDR3 region has the sequence CASSFGPSGRAHEQYF. The DNA sequence follows: TGTGCCAGCAGTTTCGGTCCTAGCGGGAGGGCCCACGAGCAGTACTTC. The V gene is TRBV28 and the J gene is TRBJ2-7, with 12 middle bases fitting TRBD2. V is cut back by 3 bases and J by 5 bases, with 8 bases in the junction unmatched. As encoded in the germline V gene, CDR1 is MDHEN while CDR2 is SYDVKM. The CDR3 spans 16 residues, from the cysteine through the phenylalanine. Kept here is only the CDR3 DNA, which spans 48 bases and is read in frame from base 1.